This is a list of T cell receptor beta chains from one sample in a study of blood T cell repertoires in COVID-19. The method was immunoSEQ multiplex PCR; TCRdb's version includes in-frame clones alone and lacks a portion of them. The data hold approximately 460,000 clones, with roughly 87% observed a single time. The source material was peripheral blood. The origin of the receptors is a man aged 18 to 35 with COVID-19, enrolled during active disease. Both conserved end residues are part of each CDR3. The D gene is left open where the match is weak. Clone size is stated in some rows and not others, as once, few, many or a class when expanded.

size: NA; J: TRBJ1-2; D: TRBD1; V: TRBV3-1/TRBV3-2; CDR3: CASSPGQGGGYTF; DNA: TGTGCCAGCAGCCCGGGACAGGGAGGTGGCTACACCTTC
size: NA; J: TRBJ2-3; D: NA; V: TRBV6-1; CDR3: CASSEGAPPVTQYF; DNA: TGTGCCAGCAGTGAAGGGGCCCCACCCGTTACGCAGTATTTT
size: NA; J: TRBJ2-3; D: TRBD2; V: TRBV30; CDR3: CAWSVTSSGRSWGTDTQYF; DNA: TGTGCCTGGAGTGTGACGTCTAGCGGGAGATCCTGGGGCACAGATACGCAGTATTTT
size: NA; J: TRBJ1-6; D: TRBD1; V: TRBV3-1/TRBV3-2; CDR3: CASSPRDSYNSPLHF; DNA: TGTGCCAGCAGCCCTCGGGACAGTTATAATTCACCCCTCCACTTT
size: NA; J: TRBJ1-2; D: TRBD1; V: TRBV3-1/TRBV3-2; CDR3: CASSQGTGSYGYTF; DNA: TGTGCCAGCAGCCAAGGGACAGGGAGCTATGGCTACACCTTC
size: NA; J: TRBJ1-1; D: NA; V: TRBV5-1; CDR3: CASSLFSGGVNTEAFF; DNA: TGCGCCAGCAGCTTGTTTTCAGGAGGGGTGAACACTGAAGCTTTCTTT
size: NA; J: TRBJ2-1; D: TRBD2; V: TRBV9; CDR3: CASLPGGSSYNEQFF; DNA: TGTGCCAGCTTGCCGGGGGGAAGCTCCTACAATGAGCAGTTCTTC
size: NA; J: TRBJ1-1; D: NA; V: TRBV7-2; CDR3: CASTQSGQDTEAFF; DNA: TGTGCCAGCACCCAATCAGGGCAGGACACTGAAGCTTTCTTT
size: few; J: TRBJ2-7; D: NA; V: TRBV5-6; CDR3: CASSLWQGSYEQYF; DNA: TGTGCCAGCAGCTTGTGGCAGGGATCCTACGAGCAGTACTTC
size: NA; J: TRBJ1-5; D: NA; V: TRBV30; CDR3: CAWSVGVQPQHF; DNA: TGTGCCTGGAGTGTAGGGGTTCAGCCCCAGCATTTT
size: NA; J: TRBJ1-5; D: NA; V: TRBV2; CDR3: CASSGSGVKGSNQPQHF; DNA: TGTGCCAGCAGCGGATCTGGGGTAAAGGGGAGCAATCAGCCCCAGCATTTT
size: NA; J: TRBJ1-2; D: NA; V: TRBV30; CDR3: CAWSVGGYGYTF; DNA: TGTGCCTGGAGTGTCGGGGGCTATGGCTACACCTTC
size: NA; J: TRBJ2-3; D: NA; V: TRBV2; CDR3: CASRTPGDTQYF; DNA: TGTGCCAGCAGAACACCGGGGGATACGCAGTATTTT
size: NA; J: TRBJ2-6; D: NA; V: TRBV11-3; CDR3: CASSSRGGAGANVLTF; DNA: TGTGCCAGCAGCTCCAGAGGGGGGGCTGGGGCCAACGTCCTGACTTTC
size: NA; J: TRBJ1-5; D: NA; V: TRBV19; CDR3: CASSIVLADNQPQHF; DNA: TGTGCCAGTAGTATAGTGCTGGCAGACAATCAGCCCCAGCATTTT
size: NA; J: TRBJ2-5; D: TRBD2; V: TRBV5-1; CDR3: CASSLMASGNQETQYF; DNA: TGCGCCAGCAGCTTGATGGCTAGCGGGAACCAAGAGACCCAGTACTTC
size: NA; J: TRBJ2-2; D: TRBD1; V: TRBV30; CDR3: CAWSEETGGPGELFF; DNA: TGTGCCTGGAGTGAAGAGACAGGGGGGCCCGGGGAGCTGTTTTTT
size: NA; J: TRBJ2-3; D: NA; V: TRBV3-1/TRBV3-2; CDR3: CASSQDPGGTDTQYF; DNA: TGTGCCAGCAGCCAAGATCCCGGGGGCACAGATACGCAGTATTTT
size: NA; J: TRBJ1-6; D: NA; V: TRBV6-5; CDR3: CASYRSAGHKSPLHF; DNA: TGTGCCAGCTATCGTTCTGCAGGACACAAATCGCCCCTCCACTTT
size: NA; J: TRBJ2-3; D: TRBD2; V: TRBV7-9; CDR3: CASSSGTSGATDTQYF; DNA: TGTGCCAGCAGTTCCGGAACTAGCGGGGCCACAGATACGCAGTATTTT
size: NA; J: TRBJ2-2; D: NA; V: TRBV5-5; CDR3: CASSRPTSGTGELFF; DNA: TGTGCCAGCAGCCGACCGACGTCCGGGACCGGGGAGCTGTTTTTT
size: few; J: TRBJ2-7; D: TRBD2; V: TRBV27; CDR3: CASSRSGRDTYEQYF; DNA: TGTGCCAGCAGTCGTAGCGGGAGGGATACCTACGAGCAGTACTTC
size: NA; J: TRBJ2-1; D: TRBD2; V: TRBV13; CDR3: CASSLVAGARNEQFF; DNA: TGTGCCAGCAGCTTAGTTGCGGGAGCTCGCAATGAGCAGTTCTTC
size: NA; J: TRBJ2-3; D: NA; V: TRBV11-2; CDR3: CASSFRGGNTQYF; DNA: TGTGCCAGCAGCTTCAGGGGTGGAAATACGCAGTATTTT
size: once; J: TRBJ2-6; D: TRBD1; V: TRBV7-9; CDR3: CASSFNLGQGDLGANVLTF; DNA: TGTGCCAGCAGCTTCAATTTGGGACAGGGGGACCTTGGGGCCAACGTCCTGACTTTC
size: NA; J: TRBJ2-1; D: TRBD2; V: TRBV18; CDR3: CASSPLAGQSSYNEQFF; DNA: TGTGCCAGCTCACCCCTAGCGGGTCAGAGCTCCTACAATGAGCAGTTCTTC
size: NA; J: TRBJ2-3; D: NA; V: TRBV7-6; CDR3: CASSLAGLTDTQYF; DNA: TGTGCCAGCAGCTTAGCTGGGCTCACAGATACGCAGTATTTT
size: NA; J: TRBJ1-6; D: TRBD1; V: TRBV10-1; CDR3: CASSRDREHSPLHF; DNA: TGCGCCAGCAGTAGGGACAGGGAGCATTCACCCCTCCACTTT
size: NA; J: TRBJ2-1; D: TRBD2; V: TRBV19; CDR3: CASSISTSGYSYNEQFF; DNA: TGTGCCAGTAGTATTTCGACTAGCGGGTACTCCTACAATGAGCAGTTCTTC
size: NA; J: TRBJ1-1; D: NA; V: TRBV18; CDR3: CASSPLAARPEAFF; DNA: TGTGCCAGCTCACCCCTGGCGGCGAGGCCTGAAGCTTTCTTT
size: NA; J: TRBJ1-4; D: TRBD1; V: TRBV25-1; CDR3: CASSESLDRAATNEKLFF; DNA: TGTGCCAGCAGTGAATCACTGGACAGGGCCGCAACTAATGAAAAACTGTTTTTT
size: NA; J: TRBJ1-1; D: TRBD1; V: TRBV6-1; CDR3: CASSEGDRGNTEAFF; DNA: TGTGCCAGCAGTGAAGGGGACAGGGGTAACACTGAAGCTTTCTTT
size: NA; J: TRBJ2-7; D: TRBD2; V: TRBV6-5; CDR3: CASSYSSAGDEQYF; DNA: TGTGCCAGCAGTTACTCGTCAGCGGGAGACGAGCAGTACTTC
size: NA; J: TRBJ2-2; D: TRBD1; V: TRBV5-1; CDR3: CASSFGTGPTGELFF; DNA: TGCGCCAGCAGCTTCGGGACAGGACCCACCGGGGAGCTGTTTTTT
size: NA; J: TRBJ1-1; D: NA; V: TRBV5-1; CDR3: CASSLTTDSEAFF; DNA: TGCGCCAGCAGCTTGACGACAGATTCCGAAGCTTTCTTT
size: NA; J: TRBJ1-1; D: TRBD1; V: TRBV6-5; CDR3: CASSQFRQGNTEAFF; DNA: TGTGCCAGCAGTCAATTCCGACAGGGGAACACTGAAGCTTTCTTT
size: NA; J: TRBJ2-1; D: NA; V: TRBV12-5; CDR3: CASGFGVGFAYNEQFF; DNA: TGTGCTAGTGGTTTCGGGGTAGGGTTTGCCTACAATGAGCAGTTCTTC
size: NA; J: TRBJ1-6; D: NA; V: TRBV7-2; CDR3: CASSFWTSPSPLHF; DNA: TGTGCCAGCAGCTTCTGGACTTCCCCTTCACCCCTCCACTTT
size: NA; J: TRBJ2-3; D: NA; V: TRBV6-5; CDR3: CASSGLTDTQYF; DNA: TGTGCCAGCAGCGGACTGACAGATACGCAGTATTTT
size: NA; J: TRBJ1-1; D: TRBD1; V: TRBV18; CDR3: CASSPSTGTMNTEAFF; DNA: TGTGCCAGCTCACCGTCGACAGGGACCATGAACACTGAAGCTTTCTTT
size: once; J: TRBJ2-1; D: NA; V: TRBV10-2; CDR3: CASSTRSSSYNEQFF; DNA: TGCGCCAGCAGTACCAGATCAAGCTCCTACAATGAGCAGTTCTTC
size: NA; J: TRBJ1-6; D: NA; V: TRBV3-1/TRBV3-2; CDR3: CASSQDLGVGIYSPLHF; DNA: TGTGCCAGCAGCCAAGATCTCGGAGTTGGCATTTATTCACCCCTCCACTTT
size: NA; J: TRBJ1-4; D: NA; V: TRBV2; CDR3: CASSEDTGLKLFF; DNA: TGTGCCAGCAGTGAGGATACAGGGTTGAAACTGTTTTTT
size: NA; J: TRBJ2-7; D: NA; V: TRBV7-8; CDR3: CASSLLWGGYEQYF; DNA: TGTGCCAGCAGCTTACTATGGGGAGGCTACGAGCAGTACTTC
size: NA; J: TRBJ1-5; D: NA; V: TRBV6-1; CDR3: CASREGGGQPQHF; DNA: TGTGCCAGCAGAGAAGGGGGAGGTCAGCCCCAGCATTTT
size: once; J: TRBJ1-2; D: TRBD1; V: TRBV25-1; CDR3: CASRAPGTGLLNYGYTF; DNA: TGTGCCAGCAGAGCTCCCGGGACAGGGCTGCTCAACTATGGCTACACCTTC
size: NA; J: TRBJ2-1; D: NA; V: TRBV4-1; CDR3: CASSPTRRLGGQFF; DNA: TGCGCCAGCAGCCCCACCCGTAGGCTCGGGGGGCAGTTCTTC
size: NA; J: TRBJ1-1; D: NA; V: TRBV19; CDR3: CASSISSGSGSTEAFF; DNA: TGTGCCAGTAGTATATCTTCTGGGAGTGGGTCCACTGAAGCTTTCTTT
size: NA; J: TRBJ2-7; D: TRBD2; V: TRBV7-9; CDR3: CASSNLGTSRYEQYF; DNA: TGTGCCAGCAGCAACCTCGGGACTAGTAGGTACGAGCAGTACTTC
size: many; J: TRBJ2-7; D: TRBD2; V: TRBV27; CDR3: CASSQTSGTSYEQYF; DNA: TGTGCCAGCAGCCAGACTAGCGGCACCTCCTACGAGCAGTACTTC
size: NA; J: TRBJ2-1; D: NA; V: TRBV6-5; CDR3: CASSYGGLANEQFF; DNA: TGTGCCAGCAGTTACGGGGGCCTAGCCAATGAGCAGTTCTTC
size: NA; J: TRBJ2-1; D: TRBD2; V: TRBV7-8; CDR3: CASSQRGGYYNEQFF; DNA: TGTGCCAGCAGCCAGCGGGGGGGATACTACAATGAGCAGTTCTTC
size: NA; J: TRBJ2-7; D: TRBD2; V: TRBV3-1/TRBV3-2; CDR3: CASSHGLDPYEQYF; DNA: TGTGCCAGCAGCCACGGACTAGACCCTTACGAGCAGTACTTC
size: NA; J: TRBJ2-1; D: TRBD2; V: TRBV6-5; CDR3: CASSYRLAGYNEQFF; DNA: TGTGCCAGCAGTTATCGACTAGCGGGGTACAATGAGCAGTTCTTC
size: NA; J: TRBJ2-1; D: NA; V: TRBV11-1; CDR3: CASSLQFVNEQFF; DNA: TGTGCCAGCAGCTTACAGTTTGTCAATGAGCAGTTCTTC
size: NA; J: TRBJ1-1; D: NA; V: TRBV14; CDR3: CASSHGGPEAFF; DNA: TGTGCCAGCAGCCATGGTGGGCCCGAAGCTTTCTTT
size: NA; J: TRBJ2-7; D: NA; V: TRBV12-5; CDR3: CASGQGGELYEQYF; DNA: TGTGCTAGTGGTCAAGGGGGTGAACTCTACGAGCAGTACTTC